Reported below is one T cell receptor beta chain. Its specificity is not known. Between the trimmed V and J ends, which lost 6 bases and 2 bases, there was a span of 17 bases. The CDR3 sequence is 15 residues long. Germline V gene sequence: CDR1 MDHEN, CDR2 SYDVKM. Assay used: immunoSEQ multiplex PCR; TCRdb lists only in-frame clones, some missing. The profile covers about 660,000 clones, with roughly 70% appearing a single time and 1.7% taken by the ten largest. These data belong to a study of shared clonotypes between healthy human individuals. The study, taken as a whole, reports: Depth of sequencing was expected to influence donor clonotype sharing. Naive CD4 clonotype sharing across several donors was 5% to 6%.

This chain joins TRBV28 and TRBJ2-7; no reliable D call. The source is a woman younger than 45 in good health. The material sequenced was memory CD4+ T cells sorted from blood. The subset: CD45RA-negative fraction. The CDR3 DNA reads as TGTGCCAGCAGACCTCCCGGCGGCGGCACCTACGAGCAGTACTTC. It yields the protein CASRPPGGGTYEQYF.